This T cell receptor beta chain was sequenced in a study of T cell changes during pregnancy in multiple sclerosis. The CDR3 runs 17 residues. Germline CDR1 is MNHEY and CDR2 is SMNVEV (reference sequence). Trimming cost V 3 bases and J 3 bases; bases outside gene matches: 12. Clones were sequenced by immunoSEQ multiplex PCR, and TCRdb holds only the in-frame ones, with some missing. This sample has tens of thousands of clones, with roughly 87% found just once. V is TRBV27 and J is TRBJ2-3, with TRBD2 matching over 7 bases. The TCR originated in a female donor with multiple sclerosis, enrolled in a pregnancy study. The sequenced sample was CD4+ T cells from peripheral blood mononuclear cells, obtained in the first trimester of pregnancy. CDR3 DNA sequence: TGTGCCAGCAGTTTCAGAGGCGGGAGAGCTCGGACAGATACGCAGTATTTT. Translating it yields CASSFRGGRARTDTQYF.